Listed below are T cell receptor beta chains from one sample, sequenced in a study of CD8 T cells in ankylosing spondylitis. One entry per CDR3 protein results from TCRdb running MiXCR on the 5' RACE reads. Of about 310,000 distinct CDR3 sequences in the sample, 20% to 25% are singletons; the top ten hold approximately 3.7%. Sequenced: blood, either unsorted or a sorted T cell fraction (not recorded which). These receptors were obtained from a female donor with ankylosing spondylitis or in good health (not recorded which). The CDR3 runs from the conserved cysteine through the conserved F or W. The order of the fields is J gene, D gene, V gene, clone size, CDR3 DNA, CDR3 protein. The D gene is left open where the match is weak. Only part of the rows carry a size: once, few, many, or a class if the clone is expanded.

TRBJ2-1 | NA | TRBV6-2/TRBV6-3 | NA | TGTGCCAGCAGCCGGTCTGTGGGGGATCTTATTAATGAGCAGTTCTTC | CASSRSVGDLINEQFF
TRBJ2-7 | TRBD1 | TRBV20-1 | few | TGCAGTGCTAGAGATCAGGGACAGGGCTTGTACGAGCAGTACTTC | CSARDQGQGLYEQYF
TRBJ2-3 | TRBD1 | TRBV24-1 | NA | TGTGCCACCAGTGATTGGGCACAGGGGGTTAGCACAGATACGCAGTATTTT | CATSDWAQGVSTDTQYF
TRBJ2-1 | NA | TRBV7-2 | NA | TGTGCCAGCAGCTATAGGGGCCGTAATGAGCAGTTCTTC | CASSYRGRNEQFF
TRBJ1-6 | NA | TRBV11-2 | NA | TGTGCCAGCAGCCCCCACAGGGATTCACCCCTCCACTTT | CASSPHRDSPLHF
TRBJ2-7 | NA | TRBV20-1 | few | TGCAGTGCTAGAGACGATAAACCTCGGTGGGATTACGAGCAGTACTTC | CSARDDKPRWDYEQYF
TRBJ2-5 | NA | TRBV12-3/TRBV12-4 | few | TGTGCCAGCAGTTTAAGTACGGCCCAGTACTTC | CASSLSTAQYF
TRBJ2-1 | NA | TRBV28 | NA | TGTGCCAGCAGTTTATTAACGTCAATCGGTGAGCAGTTCTTC | CASSLLTSIGEQFF
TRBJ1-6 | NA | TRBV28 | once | TGTGCCAGCAGTCATCAGCGGGGAACCCTCCACTTT | CASSHQRGTLHF
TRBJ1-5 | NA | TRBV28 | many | TGTGCCAGCTTTCCGCAGGGTTATAGCAATCAGCCCCAGCATTTT | CASFPQGYSNQPQHF
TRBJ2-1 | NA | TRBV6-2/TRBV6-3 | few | TGTGCCAGCAGTAAACGGCGGGGCTACAATGAGCAGTTCTTC | CASSKRRGYNEQFF
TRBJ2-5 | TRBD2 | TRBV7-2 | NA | TGTGCCAGCAGCTTCGTGCCAGGCGGGGGAGAGACCCAGTACTTC | CASSFVPGGGETQYF
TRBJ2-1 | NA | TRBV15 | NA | TGTGCCACCAGCCCTGGGCGGGACTACAATGAGCAGTTCTTC | CATSPGRDYNEQFF
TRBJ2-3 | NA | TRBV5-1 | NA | TGCGCCAGCAGCGACACAGATACGCAGTATTTT | CASSDTDTQYF
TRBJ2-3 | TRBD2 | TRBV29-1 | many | TGCAGCGGTCGACTAGCGGGAGTCCAAGATACGCAGTATTTT | CSGRLAGVQDTQYF
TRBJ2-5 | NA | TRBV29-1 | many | TGCAGCGGGGGTACAGGGAGGATTTCAGAGACCCAGTACTTC | CSGGTGRISETQYF
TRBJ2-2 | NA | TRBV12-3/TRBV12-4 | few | TGTGCCAGCAGTTCCAGTAACAAACTCACCGGGGAGCTGTTTTTT | CASSSSNKLTGELFF
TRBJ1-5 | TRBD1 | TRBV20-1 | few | TGCAGTGCTAGAGATAACAGGGGAAGCAATCAGCCCCAGCATTTT | CSARDNRGSNQPQHF
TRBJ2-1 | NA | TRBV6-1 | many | TGTGCCAGCAAAAGTGGGGGGCGGGAGAGGGTTGAGCAGTTCTTC | CASKSGGRERVEQFF
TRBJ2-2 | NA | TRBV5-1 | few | TGCGCCAGCAGCTTGTCGGGGGTCGGCACCGGGGAGCTGTTTTTT | CASSLSGVGTGELFF
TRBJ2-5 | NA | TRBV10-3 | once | TGTGCCATCAGTGTGACTGACAGCTTCCAAGAGACCCAGTACTTC | CAISVTDSFQETQYF